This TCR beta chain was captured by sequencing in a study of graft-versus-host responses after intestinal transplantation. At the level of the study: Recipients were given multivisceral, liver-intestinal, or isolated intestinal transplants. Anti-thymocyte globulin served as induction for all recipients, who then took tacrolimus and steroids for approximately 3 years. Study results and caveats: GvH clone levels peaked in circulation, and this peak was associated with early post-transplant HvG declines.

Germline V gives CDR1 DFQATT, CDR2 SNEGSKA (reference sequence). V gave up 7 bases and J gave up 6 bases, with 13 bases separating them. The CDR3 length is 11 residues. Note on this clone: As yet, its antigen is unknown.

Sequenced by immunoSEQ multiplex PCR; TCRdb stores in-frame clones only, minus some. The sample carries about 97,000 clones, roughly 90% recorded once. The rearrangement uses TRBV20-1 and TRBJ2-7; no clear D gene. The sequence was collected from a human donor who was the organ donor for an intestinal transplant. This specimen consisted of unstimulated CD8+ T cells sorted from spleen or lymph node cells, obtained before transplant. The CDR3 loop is CSVKNLREQYF. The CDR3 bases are TGCAGTGTTAAAAATCTCCGCGAGCAGTACTTC.